The present entry profiles one TCR beta chain with its context. Its target is unknown. The data are from a study of shared clonotypes between healthy human individuals. Study conclusions and caveats: With several donors compared, 4.5% to 6.5% of naive CD4 clonotypes were shared.

Measured with immunoSEQ multiplex PCR; TCRdb has only the in-frame clones, and not every one. The sample carries over 2 million clones, around 93% recorded once. Donors had no recently reported acute infections or vaccinations and were HIV-negative. V lost 3 bases and J lost 11, with 13 bases in between. CDR1 is MDHEN, CDR2 SYDVKM, per germline. The length of the CDR3 is 12 residues. The chain recombines TRBV28 with TRBJ1-2; D is undetermined. Sequencing was performed on naive CD4+ T cells from PBMCs. Indicated subset: CD45RA+ positively selected. The clonotype comes from a man younger than 35 in good health. Some clones in this sample may be carry-over from other donors' samples. The CDR3 protein is CASSFPPQSYTF. CDR3 nucleotides: TGTGCCAGCAGTTTTCCCCCCCAATCGTACACCTTC.